This TCR beta chain came from a study of T cell clones after liver transplantation. The CDR3 covers 15 residues. V was shortened by 3 bases and J by 9 bases, with 18 bases between the two germline ends. Germline V gives CDR1 SEHNR, CDR2 FQNEAQ (reference sequence). This clone was seen only once. TCRdb's table, derived via immunoSEQ multiplex PCR, lists solely in-frame clones and lacks some. Of tens of thousands of clones in the sample, roughly 85% were seen once. Sample: CD4+ T cells from blood, taken at the 22-month timepoint. This chain connects TRBV7-9 to TRBJ1-3; no clear D. The clonotype comes from a human patient who received a liver transplant. The graft donor may have given rise to some T cells. Written as DNA, the CDR3 is TGTGCCAGCAGCTTGGAAAATGTCGGTGGGCTCACCATATATTTT. It specifies CASSLENVGGLTIYF.